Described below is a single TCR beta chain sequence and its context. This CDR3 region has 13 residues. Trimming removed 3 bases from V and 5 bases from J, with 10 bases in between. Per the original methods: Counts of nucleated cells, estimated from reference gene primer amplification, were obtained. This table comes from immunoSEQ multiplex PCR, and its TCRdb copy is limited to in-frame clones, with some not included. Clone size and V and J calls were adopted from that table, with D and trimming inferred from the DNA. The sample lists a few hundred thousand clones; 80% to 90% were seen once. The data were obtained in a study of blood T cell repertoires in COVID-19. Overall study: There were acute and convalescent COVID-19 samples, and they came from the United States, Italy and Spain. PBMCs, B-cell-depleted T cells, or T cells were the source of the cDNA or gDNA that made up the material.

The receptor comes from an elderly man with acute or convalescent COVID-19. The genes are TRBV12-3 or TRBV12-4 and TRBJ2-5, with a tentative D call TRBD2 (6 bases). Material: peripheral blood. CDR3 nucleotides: TGTGCCAGCAGTTTGGGACTTTCGGAGACCCAGTACTTC. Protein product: CASSLGLSETQYF.